The 30 T cell receptor beta chains given below trace back to one sample, sequenced in a study of vaccination effects on CD4 cells after COVID-19. These receptors lack a known antigen. Here immunoSEQ multiplex PCR was the method, and the copy in TCRdb shows in-frame clones only, minus some. The sample shows some 17,000 clones, 70% of them seen only once. Expansion of antigen-specific CD4+ T cells with viral peptide pools was carried out by the ViraFEST assay before sequencing. Following a roughly ten-day culture, CD4+ T cells were purified. The participants, recipients of two vaccine doses, got either BNT162b2 or mRNA-1273. The material was CD4+ T cells from PBMCs cultured with SARS-CoV-2 spike peptides, obtained after COVID-19 vaccination. The origin of the receptors is a human donor who received a COVID-19 vaccine.

The chain links TRBV5-1 to TRBJ2-2; maybe TRBD1 (5 bases). The V gene's germline CDR1 is SGHRS and CDR2 YFSETQ. V lost 4 bases and J lost 3, with 13 bases in between. This CDR3 is 15 amino acids long. For the CDR3, the DNA is TGCGCCAGCAGCAGGCAGGGAAAGGACACCGGGGAGCTGTTTTTT. Translation: CASSRQGKDTGELFF.

V usage is TRBV11-2 and J usage is TRBJ1-3; D is unresolved. The CDR3 sequence is 16 residues long. Germline CDR1 SGHAT, CDR2 FQNNGV. Trimming pared 5 bases from V and 0 bases from J, leaving 14 bases between. The CDR3, as DNA: TGTGCCAGCAGCGGAGTTAGGTCGTCCTCTGGAAACACCATATATTTT. Amino acid sequence: CASSGVRSSSGNTIYF.

This chain joins TRBV29-1 and TRBJ2-1, with D perhaps matching TRBD1 or TRBD2 (5 bases each). The CDR3 totals 14 residues. The germline CDR1 and CDR2 sequences are SQVTM and ANQGSEA. The germline V and J ends were trimmed by 6 bases and 3 bases, with 15 bases remaining between them. CDR3 in DNA: TGCAGCGTCCTCCGGGACGGATTCTACAATGAGCAGTTCTTC. As protein: CSVLRDGFYNEQFF.

The chain is built from TRBV7-6 and TRBJ2-3, with 8 positions matching TRBD2. CDR3 size: 13 residues. V lost 3 bases and J lost 7; bases outside the gene matches: 3. Germline CDR1 and CDR2: SGHVS and FNYEAQ. CDR3 in amino acids: CASSLTSDHTQYF. CDR3 bases: TGTGCCAGCAGCTTGACTAGCGATCATACGCAGTATTTT.

This clone turned up a few times. The J gene is TRBJ1-2, the V gene TRBV6-1; TRBD1 matches at 9 bases. V was pared by 0 bases and J by 8 bases, with 7 bases of the junction left unmatched. Germline CDR1 and CDR2: MNHNS and SASEGT. The CDR3 has 15 amino acids. Written as DNA, the CDR3 is TGTGCCAGCAGTGAAGCGCTACAGGGGGCAGGGGGCTACACCTTC. Residues: CASSEALQGAGGYTF.

The chain joins TRBV19 to TRBJ1-2; D gene uncertain. V was trimmed by 1 base and J by 1 base, leaving 7 bases between them. CDR1 is LNHDA and CDR2 is SQIVND in the germline V gene (reference sequence). This CDR3 has 14 residues. The CDR3 DNA sequence: TGTGCCAGTAGTATAGGTGGCAATAACTATGGCTACACCTTC. Translated, it gives CASSIGGNNYGYTF. The full variable domain, with the rest looked up from reference TRBV19 and TRBJ1-2, is DGGITQSPKYLFRKEGQNVTLSCEQNLNHDAMYWYRQDPGQGLRLIYYSQIVNDFQKGDIAEGYSVSREKKESFPLTVTSAQKNPTAFYLCASSIGGNNYGYTFGSGTRLTVV.

The V and J genes are TRBV18 and TRBJ1-4; 10 bases fit TRBD1. The CDR3 has 15 amino acids. The trim removed 4 bases at V and 8 bases at J, leaving 7 bases unmatched. Germline CDR1 is KGHSH and CDR2 is LQKENI. The CDR3 region is CASSLRQGAEEKLFF. The CDR3, as DNA: TGTGCCAGCTCACTGCGACAGGGGGCAGAGGAAAAACTGTTTTTT. The full variable domain, in which reference TRBV18 and TRBJ1-4 provide the parts outside the CDR3, is NAGVMQNPRHLVRRRGQEARLRCSPMKGHSHVYWYRQLPEEGLKFMVYLQKENIIDESGMPKERFSAEFPKEGPSILRIQQVVRGDSAAYFCASSLRQGAEEKLFFGSGTQLSVL.

This clone turned up a few times. The chain recombines TRBV15 with TRBJ2-3; no firm D call. Per the germline V gene, CDR1 is LNHNV and CDR2 is YYDKDF (reference sequence). The CDR3 contains 15 residues. Trimming removed 0 bases from V and 0 bases from J, with 7 bases in between. CDR3 in DNA: TGTGCCACCAGCAGAGAGGTTGGTAGCACAGATACGCAGTATTTT. Residues: CATSREVGSTDTQYF. Full variable domain (outside the CDR3, taken from reference TRBV15 and TRBJ2-3): DAMVIQNPRYQVTQFGKPVTLSCSQTLNHNVMYWYQQKSSQAPKLLFHYYDKDFNNEADTPDNFQSRRPNTSFCFLDIRSPGLGDTAMYLCATSREVGSTDTQYFGPGTRLTVL.

This chain links TRBV27 with TRBJ2-2, with a weak D call TRBD2 (6 bases). This CDR3 spans 16 amino acids. Germline-derived CDR1 and CDR2 are MNHEY and SMNVEV (reference sequence). With 0 bases removed from V and 5 bases from J, the gap between germline ends came to 13 bases. CDR3 in DNA: TGTGCCAGCAGTTTATCATGGTCTCGGGGGACCGGGGAGCTGTTTTTT. This codes for CASSLSWSRGTGELFF.

The chain couples TRBV25-1 to TRBJ2-6; 8 bases agree with TRBD1. Per germline, CDR1 MGHDK and CDR2 SYGVNS. V dropped 8 bases and J dropped 0; count of bases not matched to a gene: 9. The CDR3 extends over 17 amino acids. For the CDR3, the DNA is TGTGCCAGCCCGCACCAGGACAGGGTCTCTGGGGCCAACGTCCTGACTTTC. Translated: CASPHQDRVSGANVLTF.

This clone was recorded only once. J is TRBJ1-4 and V is TRBV28, with 7 bases aligning to TRBD1. V was pared by 6 bases and J by 7 bases, with 14 bases of the junction left unmatched. Germline CDR1 and CDR2: MDHEN and SYDVKM. The CDR3 is 16 residues long. The CDR3 DNA reads as TGTGCCAGCAGAATTCCGGGACAGCCTTGGGGTGAAAAACTGTTTTTT. It yields the protein CASRIPGQPWGEKLFF.

This clone is deemed medium-sized. V and J are TRBV6-5 and TRBJ1-5, with 8 bases identical to TRBD1. Unmatched junction bases numbered 8, after V lost 6 bases and J lost 4 bases. The CDR3 is 15 amino acids. Germline V gene sequence: CDR1 MNHEY, CDR2 SVGAGI. The CDR3 region has the DNA TGTGCCAGCAGATGGGACAGGCGGAGTAATCAGCCCCAGCATTTT. It yields the protein CASRWDRRSNQPQHF.

The chain has TRBV2 and TRBJ2-7; 7 bases are a match to TRBD2. The trim removed 4 bases at V and 2 bases at J, leaving 5 bases unmatched. CDR1 is SNHLY and CDR2 is FYNNEI in the germline V gene. The CDR3 has 14 amino acids. CDR3 in amino acids: CASSGGGGTYEQYF. CDR3 bases: TGTGCCAGCAGTGGGGGCGGGGGTACCTACGAGCAGTACTTC.

This chain uses TRBV5-4 with TRBJ2-3; tentatively, D is TRBD2 (6 bases). Trimming cost V 4 bases and J 6 bases, with 9 bases left between them. CDR1 is SGHNT and CDR2 is YYREEE in the germline V gene (reference sequence). The CDR3 runs 12 residues. The CDR3 sequence is CASSQGLDTQYF. CDR3 in DNA: TGTGCCAGCAGCCAGGGACTGGATACGCAGTATTTT.

This chain joins TRBV7-8 and TRBJ2-7; 11 bases map to TRBD1. The CDR3 is 16 amino acids. Germline V gives CDR1 SGHVS, CDR2 FQNEAQ. V was clipped by 5 bases and J by 0 bases; unmatched bases: 6. In DNA, the CDR3 is TGTGCCAGCAGCACGACCGGGACAGGGGGCTCCTACGAGCAGTACTTC. Residues: CASSTTGTGGSYEQYF.

The genes are TRBV29-1 and TRBJ2-1, with 8 bases fitting TRBD2. Germline CDR1 is SQVTM and CDR2 is ANQGSEA. The CDR3 has 14 amino acids. The V and J ends lost 8 bases and 6 bases, in that order; junction bases with no gene match: 12. This chain's CDR3 is CSTFGLALGNEQFF. DNA of the CDR3: TGCAGCACGTTCGGACTAGCACTGGGCAATGAGCAGTTCTTC.

This clone ranks as medium-sized. This rearrangement joins TRBV18 to TRBJ2-3; D is unclear. The germline V gene has CDR1 KGHSH and CDR2 LQKENI. V shed 6 bases and J shed 3 bases, with 13 bases lying between them. The CDR3 extends over 14 amino acids. CDR3 amino acids: CASSPAKRTDTQYF. CDR3 nucleotides: TGTGCCAGCTCTCCTGCCAAAAGGACAGATACGCAGTATTTT. Full variable domain (rest looked up from reference TRBV18 and TRBJ2-3): NAGVMQNPRHLVRRRGQEARLRCSPMKGHSHVYWYRQLPEEGLKFMVYLQKENIIDESGMPKERFSAEFPKEGPSILRIQQVVRGDSAAYFCASSPAKRTDTQYFGPGTRLTVL.

This clone was observed a single time. J is TRBJ2-1 and V is TRBV19; unclear D gene. Germline loops: CDR1 LNHDA, CDR2 SQIVND (reference sequence). The V and J ends lost 6 bases and 8 bases respectively, with 8 bases between them. The CDR3 runs 11 residues. In DNA form, the CDR3 reads TGTGCCAGTAGCGATCGGGATGAGCAGTTCTTC. Translation gives CASSDRDEQFF.

Within the sample, this clone is medium-sized. The rearrangement joins TRBV7-8 to TRBJ2-3, with D hard to call. The V end was cut by 3 bases, the J end by 0 bases, with 7 bases between. Germline V gene lookup returns CDR1 SGHVS and CDR2 FQNEAQ. The CDR3 runs 14 residues. The CDR3 DNA sequence: TGTGCCAGCAGCTTGATTCCTAGCACAGATACGCAGTATTTT. It specifies CASSLIPSTDTQYF.

This chain links TRBV20-1 with TRBJ2-5; TRBD1 is a possible D gene (6 bases). Germline V gene sequence: CDR1 DFQATT, CDR2 SNEGSKA (reference sequence). V dropped 8 bases and J dropped 5 bases, with 12 bases sitting between them. This CDR3 has 11 residues. For the CDR3, the DNA is TGCAGTCTGAAGACAGGCGAGACCCAGTACTTC. Translating gives CSLKTGETQYF.

In this sample, this clone turned up once. This chain uses TRBV7-8 with TRBJ1-1; TRBD1 matches at 7 bases. This CDR3 is 17 amino acids long. Germline V gene sequence: CDR1 SGHVS, CDR2 FQNEAQ. V trimming: 1 base; J trimming: 0 bases; junction bases outside the gene matches: 8. The CDR3 bases are TGTGCCAGCAGCTTAGGAGATCGACAGGGCTTGAACACTGAAGCTTTCTTT. This gives the protein CASSLGDRQGLNTEAFF.

The chain recombines TRBV7-8 with TRBJ2-2, with TRBD1 matching over 8 bases. The junction had 9 bases not matched to a gene; V was cut back by 5 bases and J by 4 bases. Germline CDR1 and CDR2: SGHVS and FQNEAQ. This CDR3 spans 16 amino acids. The CDR3 is CASSRDQGALTGELFF. CDR3 coding DNA: TGTGCCAGCAGCCGAGATCAGGGGGCGCTCACCGGGGAGCTGTTTTTT.

This clone appeared once. The V and J genes are TRBV18 and TRBJ2-2; 11 positions agree with TRBD2. The germline gives CDR1 KGHSH, CDR2 LQKENI. V was pared by 0 bases and J by 3 bases, with 9 bases of the junction left unmatched. CDR3 length: 19 amino acids. The CDR3 DNA sequence: TGTGCCAGCTCACCACCATTAGCGGGAGGGTATCGCGACACCGGGGAGCTGTTTTTT. Translated, it gives CASSPPLAGGYRDTGELFF.

J is TRBJ2-3 and V is TRBV7-9; weak D call: TRBD2 (5 bases). The germline V and J ends were trimmed by 1 base and 0 bases, with 14 bases remaining between them. The CDR3 covers 17 residues. The germline gives CDR1 SEHNR, CDR2 FQNEAQ (reference sequence). CDR3 protein: CASSLERAGWSTDTQYF. CDR3 in DNA: TGTGCCAGCAGCTTAGAACGGGCGGGCTGGAGCACAGATACGCAGTATTTT.

This clone was seen a few times. The chain recombines TRBV5-6 with TRBJ1-2, with D unclear. The CDR3 sequence is 12 residues long. V was cut by 3 bases and J by 7 bases, with 10 bases left in between. The V gene's germline CDR1 is SGHDT and CDR2 YYEEEE. DNA of the CDR3: TGTGCCAGCAGCTCTGGCAGACCTGGCTACACCTTC. Residues: CASSSGRPGYTF.

Relative to its sample, this clone is medium-sized (0.01 to 0.1%). This chain uses TRBV5-1 with TRBJ2-5; D possibly corresponds to TRBD1 (7 bases). Per the germline V gene, CDR1 is SGHRS and CDR2 is YFSETQ. Trimming stripped 4 bases from V and 1 base from J, with 11 bases between. CDR3 size: 14 residues. The chain's CDR3 is CASSAGQPQETQYF. CDR3 nucleotides: TGCGCCAGCAGCGCGGGACAGCCCCAAGAGACCCAGTACTTC. Variable domain in full (rest from reference TRBV5-1 and TRBJ2-5): KAGVTQTPRYLIKTRGQQVTLSCSPISGHRSVSWYQQTPGQGLQFLFEYFSETQRNKGNFPGRFSGRQFSNSRSEMNVSTLELGDSALYLCASSAGQPQETQYFGPGTRLLVL.

The chain carries TRBV6-5 and TRBJ1-4, with D hard to call. CDR1 is MNHEY, CDR2 SVGAGI, per germline. V was cut by 6 bases and J by 7 bases, with 9 bases left in between. There are 12 residues in the CDR3. The CDR3 loop is CASSQRGEKLFF. Written as DNA, the CDR3 is TGTGCCAGCAGCCAGCGGGGTGAAAAACTGTTTTTT.

The chain has TRBV2 and TRBJ1-4; 9 bases fit TRBD1. V was clipped by 7 bases and J by 6 bases; unmatched bases: 3. Per the germline V gene, CDR1 is SNHLY and CDR2 is FYNNEI. The CDR3 consists of 13 residues. The CDR3 region is CASTRTGDEKLFF. The CDR3 DNA follows: TGTGCCAGCACCAGGACAGGGGATGAAAAACTGTTTTTT.

This clone has more than one count but fewer than ten. V gene TRBV6-1 combines with J gene TRBJ2-7; no clear D. V lost 2 bases and J 3 bases, leaving 11 bases between the germline ends. Germline V gene lookup returns CDR1 MNHNS and CDR2 SASEGT. The CDR3 is made up of 14 amino acids. Here the CDR3 reads CASSESLGIYEQYF. CDR3 nucleotide sequence: TGTGCCAGCAGTGAATCCCTGGGTATCTACGAGCAGTACTTC.

V is TRBV7-9 and J is TRBJ2-1; TRBD2 aligns across 7 bases. CDR1 and CDR2 (germline): SEHNR, FQNEAQ (reference sequence). Trimming removed 0 bases from V and 8 bases from J; junction bases left unmatched: 10. CDR3 length equals 16 residues. CDR3 amino acids: CASSLARLAAWDEQFF. Here the CDR3 DNA reads TGTGCCAGCAGCTTAGCTCGGCTAGCGGCTTGGGATGAGCAGTTCTTC.